This entry describes one T cell receptor beta chain. This sample stems from a study of blood T cell repertoires in COVID-19. Study information: Italy, Spain and the United States were the sources of the convalescent and acute COVID-19 samples. The analysed material was cDNA or gDNA that came from T cells, B-cell-depleted T cells, or PBMCs.

The CDR3 covers 17 residues. The germline V and J ends were trimmed by 0 bases and 2 bases, with 13 bases remaining between them. In germline, CDR1 is KGHDR, CDR2 SFDVKD. Methods used by the authors: Estimation of nucleated cell counts was performed using reference gene primer amplification. Repertoires were generated with immunoSEQ multiplex PCR, while TCRdb's copy carries only in-frame clones and drops some. V, J and clone size are taken as reported in that table, and D and trimming were inferred from the DNA itself. The sample lists about 150,000 clones, 75% to 90% occurring once. Source material: peripheral blood. The sequence came from a middle-aged woman with acute or convalescent COVID-19. The V call is TRBV24-1, the J call TRBJ2-1, with a weak D call TRBD2 (7 bases). CDR3 in amino acids: CATSDLPREGAYNEQFF. The DNA for the CDR3 is TGTGCCACCAGTGATTTGCCCAGGGAGGGGGCCTACAATGAGCAGTTCTTC.